The 20 T cell receptor beta chains presented below share a single source sample, sequenced in a study of blood T cell repertoires in COVID-19. Using immunoSEQ multiplex PCR, the repertoire was profiled, and TCRdb retains in-frame clones only, with some absent. The table has around 250,000 clones, around 86% seen once; the top ten hold 1.5% to 2%. Sequencing input: peripheral blood. The receptors were sampled from a woman in her sixties who had recovered from COVID-19.

The rearrangement uses TRBV5-4 and TRBJ1-2; D is unclear. Germline CDR1 is SGHNT and CDR2 is YYREEE (reference sequence). Trimming stripped 4 bases from V and 3 bases from J, with 13 bases between. The CDR3 loop spans 14 amino acids. The CDR3 loop reads CASSTQGVDYGYTF. CDR3 bases: TGTGCCAGCAGCACCCAAGGAGTAGACTATGGCTACACCTTC.

The rearrangement joins TRBV6-2 or TRBV6-3 to TRBJ2-1; no definite D call. CDR1 and CDR2 from the germline V gene are MNHEY and SVGEGT. Trimming removed 3 bases at V and 3 bases at J, with 6 bases between. The CDR3 is made up of 13 amino acids. CDR3: CASSYTGYNEQFF. The CDR3 DNA reads TGTGCCAGCAGTTATACCGGCTACAATGAGCAGTTCTTC.

This sequence joins TRBV5-4 and TRBJ2-1; 8 bases fit TRBD1. CDR1 is SGHNT and CDR2 is YYREEE in the germline V gene (reference sequence). The ends lost 5 bases at V and 2 bases at J; junction bases unmatched: 6. The CDR3 consists of 15 residues. CDR3 region: CASSYGQGTYNEQFF. CDR3 bases: TGTGCCAGCAGTTACGGACAGGGCACCTACAATGAGCAGTTCTTC.

The chain recombines TRBV6-2 or TRBV6-3 with TRBJ2-1; D might be TRBD2 (6 bases). This CDR3 is built from 16 residues. Trimming shortened V by 2 bases and J by 6 bases, and 17 bases separated the two germline ends. From germline, CDR1 is MNHEY and CDR2 SVGEGT. Here the CDR3 reads CASSYAIAVTGNEQFF. DNA of the CDR3: TGTGCCAGCAGTTACGCTATAGCGGTAACCGGCAATGAGCAGTTCTTC.

The J gene is TRBJ1-4, the V gene TRBV29-1, with D uncertain. The germline V and J ends were trimmed by 6 bases and 8 bases, with 19 bases remaining between them. The CDR3 runs 14 residues. The germline gives CDR1 SQVTM, CDR2 ANQGSEA. The CDR3 loop is CSVGIGRGVEKLFF. CDR3 nucleotides: TGCAGCGTAGGTATTGGGAGAGGAGTGGAAAAACTGTTTTTT.

The genes are TRBV19 and TRBJ1-5; 7 bases are shared with TRBD1. The CDR3 length is 13 residues. The V gene end was trimmed by 5 bases and the J gene end by 7 bases; junction bases not matched to a gene: 5. Germline V gene lookup returns CDR1 LNHDA and CDR2 SQIVND (reference sequence). The CDR3 region is CASSGTGVQPQHF. As DNA, the CDR3 is TGTGCCAGTAGTGGAACAGGGGTGCAGCCCCAGCATTTT.

A single count supports this clone. This chain joins TRBV9 and TRBJ2-3; D may be TRBD1 (5 bases). Deletions cut 2 bases from V and 4 bases from J, with 11 bases between. The CDR3 has 14 amino acids. Germline values: CDR1 SGDLS, CDR2 YYNGEE. The CDR3 is CASSVAGSSDTQYF. The DNA for the CDR3 is TGTGCCAGCAGCGTCGCAGGGTCATCAGATACGCAGTATTTT.

V and J are TRBV7-8 and TRBJ2-1; TRBD2 agrees at 7 bases. Germline CDR1 reads SGHVS; CDR2 reads FQNEAQ. J was trimmed by 0 bases and V by 5 bases; bases with no gene match: 4. The CDR3 spans 15 residues. The DNA for the CDR3 is TGTGCCAGCAGCCAACTAGCGACCTCCTACAATGAGCAGTTCTTC. Protein product: CASSQLATSYNEQFF.

This rearrangement joins TRBV5-4 to TRBJ2-2; 8 bases align to TRBD2. This CDR3 is 15 amino acids long. Per germline, CDR1 SGHNT and CDR2 YYREEE (reference sequence). Germline trimming cut 3 bases from V and 6 bases from J; bases unmatched to any gene: 7. The CDR3 sequence is CASSSLTGGPGELFF. As DNA, the CDR3 is TGTGCCAGCAGCTCCTTGACGGGGGGGCCCGGGGAGCTGTTTTTT.

The rearrangement uses TRBV7-2 and TRBJ1-2; 7 bases map to TRBD1. The CDR3 length is 15 residues. In germline, CDR1 is SGHTA, CDR2 FQGNSA. The V segment lost 0 bases and the J segment 10 bases; nucleotides outside the gene matches: 11. CDR3 residues: CASSLASGGPGDYTF. In nucleotides, the CDR3 is TGTGCCAGCAGCTTAGCGTCAGGGGGACCAGGAGACTACACCTTC.

The chain links TRBV11-1 to TRBJ1-2, with unresolved D. CDR1 is SGHAT and CDR2 is FQDESV in the germline V gene (reference sequence). The CDR3 consists of 16 residues. Deletions cut 3 bases from V and 6 bases from J, with 20 bases between. The DNA for the CDR3 is TGTGCCAGCAGCTTTACCACAAATATTGGGCTGGATGGCTACACCTTC. Protein product: CASSFTTNIGLDGYTF.

This chain links TRBV2 with TRBJ2-1; 7 nucleotides align to TRBD1. J was trimmed by 6 bases and V by 3 bases; bases with no gene match: 8. CDR3 length: 15 residues. Germline values: CDR1 SNHLY, CDR2 FYNNEI. The CDR3 coding sequence is TGTGCCAGCAGTGATTTCGGACAGGAGTCCAATGAGCAGTTCTTC. Translated: CASSDFGQESNEQFF.

The chain couples TRBV6-5 to TRBJ2-7; D is unresolved. Germline V gene lookup returns CDR1 MNHEY and CDR2 SVGAGI. Between the trimmed V and J ends, which lost 4 bases and 2 bases, there was a span of 9 bases. The CDR3 spans 13 residues. This chain's CDR3 is CASSSARAYEQYF. The CDR3 bases are TGTGCCAGCAGTTCGGCTCGGGCCTACGAGCAGTACTTC.

The chain recombines TRBV10-3 with TRBJ1-2; the D gene is possibly TRBD1 (5 bases). Trimming removed 6 bases at V and 5 bases at J, with 19 bases between. CDR1 ENHRY and CDR2 SYGVKD come from the germline V gene. The CDR3 is made up of 15 amino acids. CDR3 bases: TGTGCCATCAGGCCCTCCTCCGGGACTGATTATGGCTACACCTTC. It translates to CAIRPSSGTDYGYTF.

This clone occurred once. The chain is built from TRBV5-1 and TRBJ2-1, with a possible D match to TRBD1 (5 bases). Trimming took 0 bases from V and 9 from J, leaving 13 bases between them. CDR1 is SGHRS and CDR2 is YFSETQ in the germline V gene. The CDR3 contains 14 residues. The CDR3 here is CASSLVIATGEQFF. The CDR3 DNA is TGCGCCAGCAGCTTGGTTATTGCTACAGGTGAGCAGTTCTTC.

This clone came up once. The chain links TRBV7-9 to TRBJ1-1, with 8 bases fitting TRBD1. The germline V gene has CDR1 SEHNR and CDR2 FQNEAQ (reference sequence). The CDR3 extends over 16 amino acids. Unmatched junction bases numbered 14, after V lost 5 bases and J lost 6 bases. The DNA for the CDR3 is TGTGCCAGCAGCCTAACCCCCACCTCAGGGGGCTCTGAAGCTTTCTTT. Amino acid sequence: CASSLTPTSGGSEAFF.

This clone appeared a few times. The rearrangement joins TRBV19 to TRBJ1-4, with 10 bases aligning to TRBD1. CDR3 length: 15 amino acids. CDR1 is LNHDA, CDR2 SQIVND, per germline (reference sequence). J was trimmed by 3 bases and V by 6 bases; bases with no gene match: 4. The CDR3: CASRDRGSSNEKLFF. The CDR3 DNA sequence: TGTGCCAGTAGGGACAGGGGGTCCTCTAATGAAAAACTGTTTTTT.

The rearrangement joins TRBV7-8 to TRBJ1-3, with a weak D call TRBD1 (6 bases). Germline V gene sequence: CDR1 SGHVS, CDR2 FQNEAQ. With 3 bases removed from V and 7 bases from J, the gap between germline ends came to 10 bases. CDR3 length: 13 amino acids. The CDR3 coding sequence is TGTGCCAGCAGCTTTGACAGGTGGAACACCATATATTTT. Amino acids: CASSFDRWNTIYF.

This chain joins TRBV9 and TRBJ1-2; 8 positions match TRBD1. The junction had 5 bases not matched to a gene; V was cut back by 0 bases and J by 7 bases. This CDR3 spans 14 amino acids. The germline V gene encodes CDR1 SGDLS and CDR2 YYNGEE. CDR3 DNA sequence: TGTGCCAGCAGCGTAGCCCAGGGGGCTGGTGGCTACACCTTC. Translation: CASSVAQGAGGYTF.

V gene TRBV5-1 combines with J gene TRBJ2-2, with a tentative D call TRBD1 (5 bases). Between the trimmed V and J ends, which lost 2 bases and 1 base, there was a span of 6 bases. CDR1 and CDR2 (germline): SGHRS, YFSETQ. The CDR3 spans 14 residues. The CDR3 DNA sequence: TGCGCCAGCAGCTTCGACAGGAACACCGGGGAGCTGTTTTTT. Its protein is CASSFDRNTGELFF. Full variable domain (rest looked up from reference TRBV5-1 and TRBJ2-2): KAGVTQTPRYLIKTRGQQVTLSCSPISGHRSVSWYQQTPGQGLQFLFEYFSETQRNKGNFPGRFSGRQFSNSRSEMNVSTLELGDSALYLCASSFDRNTGELFFGEGSRLTVL.